These 8 T cell receptor beta chains were sequenced from one sample in a study of blood T cell repertoires in COVID-19. The data were produced by immunoSEQ multiplex PCR, yet TCRdb's version contains in-frame clones alone and is incomplete. The sample lists about 200,000 clones; around 88% were seen once. Sequencing input: peripheral blood. Receptors were obtained from a man aged 18 to 35 with active or convalescent COVID-19.

The chain recombines TRBV2 with TRBJ1-2, with 8 bases identical to TRBD1. The CDR3 is 15 amino acids. V was clipped by 3 bases and J by 7 bases; unmatched bases: 10. Germline V gives CDR1 SNHLY, CDR2 FYNNEI. The CDR3 protein is CASSDVQGASGGYTF. The CDR3 DNA follows: TGTGCCAGCAGTGACGTCCAGGGGGCTTCTGGTGGCTACACCTTC.

The chain has TRBV20-1 and TRBJ1-4, with unresolved D. The CDR3 has 17 amino acids. Germline CDR1 DFQATT, CDR2 SNEGSKA (reference sequence). Trimming stripped 3 bases from V and 10 bases from J, with 27 bases between. The CDR3 coding sequence is TGCAGTGCTAGTCGTGGGCGAACCCATGGAGAAAGCGGAAAACTGTTTTTT. Its protein is CSASRGRTHGESGKLFF.

The CDR3, as DNA: TGCGCCAGCAGCTTGGGAGGACAGGGGGCCGATACGCAGTATTTT. It translates to CASSLGGQGADTQYF. This chain links TRBV5-1 with TRBJ2-3; TRBD1 matches 11 bases. CDR3 length equals 15 residues. CDR1 and CDR2 from the germline V gene are SGHRS and YFSETQ. V lost 0 bases and J lost 6; bases outside the gene matches: 3.

V is TRBV7-2 and J is TRBJ2-5, with a possible D match to TRBD2 (6 bases). CDR1 SGHTA and CDR2 FQGNSA come from the germline V gene. V lost 4 bases to trimming and J lost 2 bases, with 11 bases between them. CDR3 length: 14 residues. The CDR3 DNA sequence: TGTGCCAGCAGCTCAGTGGGACTTCAAGAGACCCAGTACTTC. Amino acids: CASSSVGLQETQYF.

The J gene is TRBJ1-1, the V gene TRBV27; 8 nucleotides match TRBD1. With V trimmed by 6 bases and J by 5 bases, 14 bases remained unmatched. There are 16 residues in the CDR3. Germline V gives CDR1 MNHEY, CDR2 SMNVEV (reference sequence). The CDR3 nucleotides read TGTGCCAGCAGCTCTTCCGGACAGGGTAAGGGAACTGAAGCTTTCTTT. It specifies CASSSSGQGKGTEAFF.

Only one count was recorded for this clone. This rearrangement joins TRBV30 to TRBJ2-3, with TRBD2 matching 10 bases. There are 14 residues in the CDR3. V was pared by 3 bases and J by 6 bases, with 6 bases of the junction left unmatched. From germline, CDR1 is GTSNPN and CDR2 SVGIG (reference sequence). This CDR3 is CAWRVAGGPDTQYF. The CDR3 bases are TGTGCCTGGAGGGTAGCGGGAGGCCCTGATACGCAGTATTTT. The whole variable domain, remainder taken from reference TRBV30 and TRBJ2-3, is SQTIHQWPATLVQPVGSPLSLECTVEGTSNPNLYWYRQAAGRGLQLLFYSVGIGQISSEVPQNLSASRPQDRQFILSSKKLLLSDSGFYLCAWRVAGGPDTQYFGPGTRLTVL.

The genes are TRBV30 and TRBJ2-3; D unresolved. V lost 3 bases to trimming and J lost 2 bases, with 9 bases between them. From germline, CDR1 is GTSNPN and CDR2 SVGIG (reference sequence). The CDR3 runs to 13 residues. CDR3 residues: CAWRWLVTDTQYF. The CDR3 DNA reads as TGTGCCTGGAGATGGCTAGTCACAGATACGCAGTATTTT.

This chain joins TRBV5-1 and TRBJ2-7, with TRBD1 matching over 11 bases. Germline V gene data show CDR1 as SGHRS and CDR2 as YFSETQ. This CDR3 comprises 13 residues. The junction had 3 bases not matched to a gene; V was cut back by 4 bases and J by 6 bases. Here the CDR3 reads CASSEGTGGEQYF. CDR3 DNA: TGCGCCAGCAGCGAAGGGACAGGGGGCGAGCAGTACTTC.